This T cell receptor beta chain was recovered during a study of OX40 agonist ivuxolimab in advanced cancers. Looking at the study overall: A male proportion of 70% to 90% was recorded, with mean age around 60 years and range roughly 23 to 85. Study-wide points: Normalized T-cell clonal expansion was also low in some nonresponders.

CDR1 is SGHNT and CDR2 is YENEEA in the germline V gene. V gave up 5 bases and J gave up 4 bases, with 14 bases separating them. The CDR3 sequence is 14 residues long. The method was immunoSEQ multiplex PCR; TCRdb's version includes in-frame clones alone and lacks a portion of them. The table has under 200,000 clones, 90% to 95% seen once; the top ten hold 0.31%. This clone was observed once. Its antigen is unknown. Anyone with autoimmune disease history or systemic immunosuppression was excluded. The chain employs TRBV11-3 and TRBJ2-5; possible D gene TRBD1, 5 bases. The specimen was CD4+ or CD8+ T cells sorted from blood, collected in a trial of the OX40 agonist ivuxolimab. This TCR derives from an adult with an advanced solid tumor such as melanoma, head and neck, liver or kidney cancer. CDR3 region: CASSQGWGAETQYF. The CDR3 nucleotides read TGTGCCAGCAGCCAGGGCTGGGGCGCAGAGACCCAGTACTTC.